This T cell receptor beta chain stems from a study of Graves' ophthalmopathy and Graves' hyperthyroidism. The CDR3 sequence is 16 residues long. Germline V gene data show CDR1 as SQVTM and CDR2 as ANQGSEA. The junction had 19 bases not matched to a gene; V was cut back by 6 bases and J by 6 bases. At least ten counts were recorded for this clonotype. Amplified material comprised TCR beta CDR3 regions derived from RNA transcripts. First-round RT-PCR relied on HTBI primers, and a second-round multiplex PCR came next. TCRdb processed the multiplex PCR reads anew with MiXCR; each CDR3 protein has one entry. The sample includes about 590,000 distinct CDR3 sequences, less than 45% of them seen just once.

The chain links TRBV29-1 to TRBJ1-2; 7 bases map to TRBD1. This sequence originates from an adult man with Graves' hyperthyroidism. Sequencing input: peripheral blood or thyroid tissue (not recorded which). CDR3 bases: TGCAGCGTACCCACCTTAGACAGGGCCACCCAGAATGGCTACACCTTC. As protein: CSVPTLDRATQNGYTF.